This T cell receptor beta chain emerged from a study of long-term antiretroviral therapy in people with HIV. Note on this clone: No antigen is known for it.

CDR1 is SGHRS, CDR2 YFSETQ, per germline. Trimming took 4 bases from V and 6 from J; bases not matched to a gene: 7. The CDR3 is made up of 15 amino acids. The assay used was immunoSEQ (version v3.0), run at survey level. The target of sequencing was about 40,000-50,000 T-cell genomes per sample. Repertoires were generated with immunoSEQ multiplex PCR, while TCRdb's copy carries only in-frame clones and drops some. The sample includes tens of thousands of clones, roughly 84% of them seen just once. General study points: Spans of CDR3 length were tighter for HIV repertoires than for controls. Despite increasing after ART, diversity remained lower than that of transplant donor controls.

From each donor, at least one pre-ART PBMC sample and at least two post-ART PBMC samples were obtained. Sequencing was performed on unsorted PBMCs, taken 0.2 years before starting antiretroviral therapy. The V and J genes are TRBV5-1 and TRBJ2-3; 11 bases map to TRBD2. The sequence was collected from a young man with HIV. The CDR3 DNA sequence: TGCGCCAGCAGCCCTAGCGGGGGGACGATGGATACGCAGTATTTT. This translates into CASSPSGGTMDTQYF. The whole variable domain, remainder taken from reference TRBV5-1 and TRBJ2-3, is KAGVTQTPRYLIKTRGQQVTLSCSPISGHRSVSWYQQTPGQGLQFLFEYFSETQRNKGNFPGRFSGRQFSNSRSEMNVSTLELGDSALYLCASSPSGGTMDTQYFGPGTRLTVL.